This T cell receptor beta chain was documented in a study of CD8 T cells in Susac syndrome (dated by TCRdb to about 2019). Describing the broader study: The study used repertoire sequencing to test whether antigen drove CD8+ T cell activation and differentiation in Susac syndrome. Broad study findings and their caveats: The TCR sequencing and HLA analysis was acknowledged to have included a relatively small number of individuals.

RNA was extracted with the RNeasy kit and about 0.5 to 1 ug was reverse transcribed using random hexamers. The immunoSEQ multiplex PCR assay, which covers 54 Vbeta and 13 Jbeta segments, was used to amplify TCR beta CDR3 regions. PCR amplification bias was corrected using a synthetic template baseline for primer optimization and computational correction. As for the original processing: Reads were assigned to V, D and J genes according to IMGT and analyzed in immunoSEQ Analyzer, with only productive sequences retained. Clonality was computed as one minus Shannon entropy normalized by log2 of the number of productive unique sequences. For each patient and control, public and private clones were evaluated within the 100 most prevalent clones. A clone was defined as Susac-specific if it was absent from the healthy and MS cohorts, from 950 to 1,300 published viral clones and from other ImmuneACCESS disease sequences. TCRdb applied fastp at Q25 and MiXCR to the public reads, then kept only in-frame beta chains. Merged by CDR3 protein, the rows form single entries marked with the most common genes and DNA. The V and J calls and clone size are TCRdb's, not the authors'. The sample table holds 150,000 to 200,000 distinct CDR3 sequences, of which just under 95% were seen once. Of the sample, roughly 0.14% is held by the ten largest clones.

High-throughput TCR beta sequencing profiled peripheral blood CD8+ and CD4+ T cells from healthy donors, Susac syndrome patients and multiple sclerosis patients. Healthy donors were included as age- and sex-matched controls. Bulk CD8+ and CD4+ T cells were purified by magnetic negative isolation, whereas CD8+ TEMRA cells were enriched by FACS. Blood was drawn into EDTA tubes, processed within 24 hours, and PBMCs were isolated by density gradient centrifugation. PBMCs intended for TCR sequencing were cryopreserved in liquid nitrogen and thawed later in a water bath at 37 degrees C. The sorted or isolated CD4+, CD8+ and CD8+ TEMRA cells had a purity of 90% or higher. Note on this clonotype: Its antigen target is currently unknown. Per-base qualities were not stored, and no clone one base away is much larger.

The clonotype was recovered from a human donor in good health. Sequenced: CD4+ T cells from PBMCs.

This receptor carries the CDR3 CASSLAPGQGNTEAFF. At the DNA level, the sequence is TGTGCCAGCAGCTTAGCCCCGGGACAGGGGAACACTGAAGCTTTCTTT. Recombination connected TRBV7-9 to TRBJ1-1; the central 9 bases match TRBD1. At the junction V is shortened by 0 bases and J by 1 base; bases outside the gene matches: 3. Based on the germline V gene (reference sequence), the CDR1 and CDR2 sequences are SEHNR and FQNEAQ. The CDR3, cysteine through phenylalanine, is 16 amino acids long. Only the CDR3 portion is preserved as DNA: 48 bases, with reading frame beginning at the first base.